This is a list of T cell receptor beta chains from one sample in a study of glioma-infiltrating T cells after dendritic cell vaccination. Clones were sequenced by immunoSEQ multiplex PCR, and TCRdb holds only the in-frame ones, with some missing. The sample has 20,000 to 25,000 clones, about four fifths seen once. The material sequenced was blood, taken before dendritic cell vaccination. These receptors were taken from a human donor with glioblastoma. The CDR3 runs from the conserved cysteine through the conserved F or W. D genes are given only for firm matches. Size values are once, few and many counts, or a class for expanded clones, and some rows have none.

clone size,D gene,V gene,J gene,CDR3 DNA,CDR3 protein
NA,NA,TRBV21-1,TRBJ2-7,TGTGCCAGCAGCAAAAGGCTAGAAAGCTCCTACGAGCAGTACTTC,CASSKRLESSYEQYF
few,TRBD2,TRBV7-9,TRBJ2-1,TGTGCCAGCAGCACCCGACTAGCCGATGAGCAGTTCTTC,CASSTRLADEQFF
NA,TRBD2,TRBV5-1,TRBJ2-2,TGCGCCAGCAGCTTACGGACTAGCGGGAGGGGTAACACCGGGGAGCTGTTTTTT,CASSLRTSGRGNTGELFF
NA,TRBD2,TRBV27,TRBJ2-7,TGTGCCAGCAGTCCACTCGGGACTAGCGGGAGATTGTACGAGCAGTACTTC,CASSPLGTSGRLYEQYF
NA,TRBD1,TRBV6-5,TRBJ2-7,TGTGCCAGCAGTTACTCGGGACAGGGGTTCTACGAGCAGTACTTC,CASSYSGQGFYEQYF
NA,NA,TRBV4-3,TRBJ2-3,TGCGCCAGCAGCCTAGGACTGAGGGATACGCAGTATTTT,CASSLGLRDTQYF
NA,TRBD2,TRBV19,TRBJ2-1,TGTGCCAGTAGTCCCCGGACTAGCGGGAGGGGATACAATGAGCAGTTCTTC,CASSPRTSGRGYNEQFF
NA,NA,TRBV7-2,TRBJ2-7,TGTGCCAGCAGCTTAGCTTTTAGCGGCTACGAGCAGTACTTC,CASSLAFSGYEQYF
NA,NA,TRBV2,TRBJ2-6,TGTGCCAGCAGTGAAAGAGGGGGGGAGGCTGGGGCCAACGTCCTGACTTTC,CASSERGGEAGANVLTF
NA,TRBD1,TRBV15,TRBJ2-2,TGTGCCACCAGCAGAGGTACGGGACAGTACACCGGGGAGCTGTTTTTT,CATSRGTGQYTGELFF
NA,NA,TRBV2,TRBJ2-3,TGTGCCAGCACCAAAGCCCTTGTAGATACGCAGTATTTT,CASTKALVDTQYF
NA,TRBD2,TRBV7-8,TRBJ2-3,TGTGCCGACGCGGCTAGCGGGAGAGTAGATACGCAGTATTTT,CADAASGRVDTQYF
few,NA,TRBV6-4,TRBJ1-5,TGTGCCAGCAGCCCCGCGGCAGGGCAACAGCCCCAGCATTTT,CASSPAAGQQPQHF
NA,TRBD1,TRBV5-4,TRBJ2-3,TGTGCCAGCAGCTTAGGGGGCGCTGGCACAGATACGCAGTATTTT,CASSLGGAGTDTQYF
NA,TRBD2,TRBV19,TRBJ2-2,TGTGCCACCAGCGGGAGGGAAATAACCGGGGAGCTGTTTTTT,CATSGREITGELFF
few,NA,TRBV5-6,TRBJ1-1,TGTGCCAGCAGCTTCGCGGGGCCGAACACTGAAGCTTTCTTT,CASSFAGPNTEAFF
NA,NA,TRBV29-1,TRBJ2-1,TGCAGCGTTGCATTAGTACGGGAATGGAGGAATGAGCAGTTCTTC,CSVALVREWRNEQFF
once,NA,TRBV27,TRBJ2-7,TGTGCCAGCAGTTTGTCAGGGGACCCATACTACGAGCAGTACTTC,CASSLSGDPYYEQYF
NA,NA,TRBV7-8,TRBJ1-1,TGTGCCAGCAGCCCAGTAACAATGAACACTGAAGCTTTCTTT,CASSPVTMNTEAFF
few,NA,TRBV7-2,TRBJ2-7,TGTGCCAGCAGCCCCCATGACGAGCAGTACTTC,CASSPHDEQYF
NA,NA,TRBV29-1,TRBJ2-7,TGCAGCGTTGAAGAACCGGGATCGACGTACGAGCAGTACTTC,CSVEEPGSTYEQYF
NA,TRBD2,TRBV4-3,TRBJ2-1,TGCGCCAGCAGCACCCACCTAGCGGGAGTCCGAAATGAGCAGTTCTTC,CASSTHLAGVRNEQFF
NA,NA,TRBV25-1,TRBJ1-1,TGTGCCAGCAGTGAATCCCCGGGAGGGACTGAAGCTTTCTTT,CASSESPGGTEAFF
NA,TRBD1,TRBV4-1,TRBJ2-7,TGCGCCAGCAGCCCTGAGGCCGGGACAGGGACCTACGAGCAGTACTTC,CASSPEAGTGTYEQYF
NA,TRBD2,TRBV7-2,TRBJ2-1,TGTGCCAGCAGCCAGGGACTAGCGATCTACAATGAGCAGTTCTTC,CASSQGLAIYNEQFF
once,TRBD1,TRBV6-5,TRBJ2-2,TGTGCCAGCAGTTACCAAACAGGGGGCACAGGGGAGCTGTTTTTT,CASSYQTGGTGELFF
NA,NA,TRBV7-8,TRBJ2-5,TGTGCCAGCAGCTTTTTTCGGGCACTGGGGACAGTAGGGAGGGAGACCCAGTACTTC,CASSFFRALGTVGRETQYF
NA,TRBD1,TRBV5-8,TRBJ1-5,TGTGCCAGCAGCTTGGGGACAGGGGCCTATAGCAATCAGCCCCAGCATTTT,CASSLGTGAYSNQPQHF